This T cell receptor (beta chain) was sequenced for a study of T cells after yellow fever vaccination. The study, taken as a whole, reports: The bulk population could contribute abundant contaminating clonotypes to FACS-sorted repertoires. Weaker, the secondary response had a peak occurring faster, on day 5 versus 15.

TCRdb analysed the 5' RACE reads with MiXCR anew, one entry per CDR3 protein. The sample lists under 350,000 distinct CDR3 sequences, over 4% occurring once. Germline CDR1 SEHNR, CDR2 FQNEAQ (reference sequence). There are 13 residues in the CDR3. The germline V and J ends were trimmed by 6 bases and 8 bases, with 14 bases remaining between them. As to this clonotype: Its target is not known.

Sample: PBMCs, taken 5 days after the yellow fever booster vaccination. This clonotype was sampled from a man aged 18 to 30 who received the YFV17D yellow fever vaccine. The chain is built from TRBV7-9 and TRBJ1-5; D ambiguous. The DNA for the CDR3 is TGTGCCAGCAGTGACTGCGGCCTGGAGCCCCAGCATTTT. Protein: CASSDCGLEPQHF.